These 30 T cell receptor beta chains were sequenced from one sample in a study of T-cell memory formation after mild COVID-19. Using its own MiXCR run on the 5' RACE reads, TCRdb lists one record per CDR3 protein. This sample has approximately 150,000 distinct CDR3 sequences, with 13% to 15% found just once. What was sequenced was PBMCs or a T cell subset sorted from them (not recorded which). The receptors come from an adult woman who had mild COVID-19 (a few samples of this study predate the infection). Cell type and time point are not known.

The chain has TRBV20-1 and TRBJ1-5; D might be TRBD1 (5 bases). V lost 6 bases and J lost 0, with 18 bases in between. Germline CDR1 reads DFQATT; CDR2 reads SNEGSKA (reference sequence). The CDR3 has 16 residues. CDR3 amino acids: CSAPGGSAYSNQPQHF. In DNA form, the CDR3 reads TGCAGTGCCCCCGGGGGGTCGGCTTATAGCAATCAGCCCCAGCATTTT.

This clonotype was counted many times. The gene calls are TRBV5-1 and TRBJ2-3; D is ambiguous. CDR3 length equals 13 residues. Germline lookup yields CDR1 SGHRS and CDR2 YFSETQ. Trimming cost V 5 bases and J 0 bases, with 7 bases left between them. The CDR3 region has the DNA TGCGCCAGCAGTAAGGAAAGCACAGATACGCAGTATTTT. This sequence encodes CASSKESTDTQYF.

This chain uses TRBV24-1 with TRBJ2-1; tentative D call: TRBD1 (6 bases). V was trimmed by 3 bases and J by 0 bases, leaving 17 bases between them. The length of the CDR3 is 18 residues. Germline V lookup: CDR1 KGHDR, CDR2 SFDVKD. CDR3 in amino acids: CATSDPMTGGYSYNEQFF. CDR3 bases: TGTGCCACCAGTGATCCCATGACAGGCGGTTACTCCTACAATGAGCAGTTCTTC.

V and J are TRBV7-9 and TRBJ2-7; maybe TRBD1 (6 bases). Trimming took 9 bases from V and 1 from J, leaving 25 bases between them. Per germline, CDR1 SEHNR and CDR2 FQNEAQ (reference sequence). The CDR3 sequence is 17 residues long. The CDR3, as DNA: TGTGCCAGTTCTGCAGCCGGTGATTTCAGGGGATCCTACGAGCAGTACTTC. Its translation: CASSAAGDFRGSYEQYF.

This chain joins TRBV25-1 and TRBJ2-7, with a tentative D call TRBD1 (6 bases). The CDR3 has 13 residues. V was shortened by 8 bases and J by 1 base, with 12 bases between the two germline ends. Germline V gene sequence: CDR1 MGHDK, CDR2 SYGVNS. The CDR3 nucleotides are TGTGCCAGCTCCTACAGGGCATCCTACGAGCAGTACTTC. Encoded protein: CASSYRASYEQYF.

The chain recombines TRBV2 with TRBJ2-5; D is possibly TRBD2 (6 bases). The CDR3 spans 12 residues. The V gene's germline CDR1 is SNHLY and CDR2 FYNNEI. V lost 9 bases and J 0 bases, leaving 8 bases between the germline ends. CDR3 in amino acids: CASCGDQETQYF. DNA of the CDR3: TGTGCCAGTTGCGGGGACCAAGAGACCCAGTACTTC.

The J gene is TRBJ2-1, the V gene TRBV4-3; 13 bases align to TRBD2. Germline lookup yields CDR1 LGHNA and CDR2 YSLEER. V shed 4 bases and J 2 bases; nucleotides not matched to a gene: 17. The CDR3 loop spans 21 amino acids. CDR3 loop: CASSRSTGSVLAGGPYNEQFF. The CDR3 DNA reads TGCGCCAGCAGCCGGTCGACAGGGTCTGTACTAGCGGGAGGGCCCTACAATGAGCAGTTCTTC.

The table lists this clonotype with a few counts. This chain links TRBV23-1 with TRBJ2-7; TRBD2 aligns across 8 bases. TRBV23-1 is sorted into the ORF group, with uncertain function. V trimming: 0 bases; J trimming: 2 bases; junction bases outside the gene matches: 15. CDR3 size: 19 residues. The chain's CDR3 is CASSQSDGMIAGIAYEQYF. CDR3 bases: TGCGCCAGCAGTCAATCGGACGGGATGATAGCGGGGATTGCCTACGAGCAGTACTTC.

The chain has TRBV6-5 and TRBJ1-3, with D unclear. Trimming cost V 0 bases and J 2 bases, with 5 bases left between them. The CDR3 is 14 residues long. Germline CDR1 MNHEY, CDR2 SVGAGI. CDR3 sequence: CASSYSTTGNTIYF. Written as DNA, the CDR3 is TGTGCCAGCAGTTACTCGACTACTGGAAACACCATATATTTT.

This clonotype was counted a few times. CDR3 sequence reads: CASSSPLPGYEQYF. The CDR3 nucleotides read TGTGCCAGCAGCTCCCCCCTCCCGGGGTACGAGCAGTACTTC. The rearrangement links TRBV7-9 to TRBJ2-7; TRBD2 might be the D (5 bases). Germline CDR1 is SEHNR and CDR2 is FQNEAQ (reference sequence). CDR3 length: 14 amino acids. Trimming shortened V by 4 bases and J by 4 bases, and 14 bases separated the two germline ends.

V gene TRBV11-1 combines with J gene TRBJ1-1; possible D gene TRBD1, 6 bases. V shed 1 base and J shed 4 bases, with 7 bases lying between them. Germline V gene data show CDR1 as SGHAT and CDR2 as FQDESV (reference sequence). The CDR3 contains 13 residues. The DNA for the CDR3 is TGTGCCAGCAGCTTAGTGGACAGCACTGAAGCTTTCTTT. Translated: CASSLVDSTEAFF. The full variable domain, in which reference TRBV11-1 and TRBJ1-1 provide the parts outside the CDR3, is EAEVAQSPRYKITEKSQAVAFWCDPISGHATLYWYRQILGQGPELLVQFQDESVVDDSQLPKDRFSAERLKGVDSTLKIQPAELGDSAMYLCASSLVDSTEAFFGQGTRLTVV.

This clonotype was picked up a small number of times. The chain combines TRBV6-5 with TRBJ2-1; D call uncertain. Trimming took 2 bases from V and 15 from J, leaving 17 bases between them. In germline, CDR1 is MNHEY, CDR2 SVGAGI. CDR3 size: 13 residues. CDR3 DNA: TGTGCCAGCAGTTACCCCTTTAGTCCCCGTAGGTTCTTC. This translates into CASSYPFSPRRFF.

This clonotype showed up many times. Written as DNA, the CDR3 is TGTGCCAGCAGCCCCGGGCGGGGGATCGGCACAGATACGCAGTATTTT. Translating gives CASSPGRGIGTDTQYF. The genes are TRBV7-9 and TRBJ2-3; the match to TRBD2 covers 7 bases. The CDR3 extends over 16 amino acids. CDR1 SEHNR and CDR2 FQNEAQ come from the germline V gene (reference sequence). V shed 5 bases and J 1 base; nucleotides not matched to a gene: 9.

This clonotype was seen many times. The V and J genes are TRBV5-1 and TRBJ2-7, with D perhaps matching TRBD1 (5 bases). The ends were cut back, 3 bases at V and 2 bases at J, with 9 bases in the middle. Per the germline V gene, CDR1 is SGHRS and CDR2 is YFSETQ. The CDR3 covers 13 residues. The CDR3 loop reads CASSSTEAYEQYF. In DNA form, the CDR3 reads TGCGCCAGCAGCTCGACAGAAGCCTACGAGCAGTACTTC.

The rearrangement links TRBV20-1 to TRBJ2-5, with 9 bases identical to TRBD1. CDR1 is DFQATT, CDR2 SNEGSKA, per germline (reference sequence). This CDR3 has 15 amino acids. The V gene end was trimmed by 6 bases and the J gene end by 1 base; junction bases not matched to a gene: 9. In DNA, the CDR3 is TGCAGTGCCCCGGACAGGGGATTGTCCCAAGAGACCCAGTACTTC. It yields the protein CSAPDRGLSQETQYF.

The gene calls are TRBV30 and TRBJ2-7; D is unclear. Germline V gene sequence: CDR1 GTSNPN, CDR2 SVGIG (reference sequence). The CDR3 has 11 residues. V gave up 1 base and J gave up 2 bases, with 3 bases separating them. The CDR3 reads CAWSAAYEQYF. As DNA, the CDR3 is TGTGCCTGGAGTGCTGCCTACGAGCAGTACTTC.

This clonotype was seen many times. The rearrangement joins TRBV6-2 or TRBV6-3 to TRBJ2-1; 7 bases map to TRBD2. V lost 0 bases and J lost 10; bases outside the gene matches: 15. CDR1 and CDR2 (germline): MNHEY, SVGEGT. The CDR3 extends over 17 amino acids. The CDR3 DNA reads as TGTGCCAGCAGTTACTCGATCGGGAGGCCTCACAATGGGGAGCAGTTCTTC. Its protein is CASSYSIGRPHNGEQFF.

The V call is TRBV29-1, the J call TRBJ2-3, with D tentatively TRBD1 (6 bases). The CDR3 has 15 amino acids. V was shortened by 1 base and J by 2 bases, with 13 bases between the two germline ends. CDR1 and CDR2 from the germline V gene are SQVTM and ANQGSEA. CDR3 DNA sequence: TGCAGCGTTGAAGTACCCCAGGGGATCACAGATACGCAGTATTTT. It translates to CSVEVPQGITDTQYF.

The chain uses TRBV29-1 and TRBJ2-7; D call uncertain. The CDR3 is 12 amino acids. The V end lost 7 bases, the J end lost 0 bases, and 10 bases lay between the germline ends. Germline lookup yields CDR1 SQVTM and CDR2 ANQGSEA. The CDR3 DNA sequence: TGCAGCGGCCAGGACGGCTCCTACGAGCAGTACTTC. Translation gives CSGQDGSYEQYF.

This clonotype was observed a few times. The V call is TRBV25-1, the J call TRBJ1-6; the D is unclear. The CDR3 contains 14 residues. V lost 5 bases, J lost 6 bases, and 11 bases lay in between. Germline V gene data show CDR1 as MGHDK and CDR2 as SYGVNS. The CDR3 DNA sequence: TGTGCCAGCAGTACCCCGGAACTTAATTCACCCCTCCACTTT. Its translation is CASSTPELNSPLHF.

The V and J genes are TRBV6-6 and TRBJ1-2, with TRBD1 matching over 7 bases. Germline lookup yields CDR1 MNHNY and CDR2 SVGAGI (reference sequence). The CDR3 totals 13 residues. J gave up 6 bases and V 6 bases, and 7 bases lay outside the gene matches. Here the CDR3 reads CASRYGTVDGYTF. The DNA of the CDR3 is TGTGCCAGCAGGTATGGGACAGTGGATGGCTACACCTTC.

CDR3 coding DNA: TGTGCCAGCAGCCAGGGAGCCCACAGTTTAAAACTGTTTTTT. Translating gives CASSQGAHSLKLFF. The chain combines TRBV3-1 with TRBJ1-4, with unresolved D. The CDR3 consists of 14 residues. From germline, CDR1 is LGHDT and CDR2 YNNKEL (reference sequence). Trimming cost V 3 bases and J 10 bases, with 15 bases left between them.

This chain connects TRBV6-2 or TRBV6-3 to TRBJ2-1; TRBD2 matches at 11 bases. V gave up 4 bases and J gave up 8 bases; unmatched junction bases: 7. The germline V gene has CDR1 MNHEY and CDR2 SVGEGT. The CDR3 sequence is 15 residues long. CDR3 in amino acids: CASSWETSGTDEQFF. The DNA of the CDR3 is TGTGCCAGCAGTTGGGAGACTAGCGGGACGGATGAGCAGTTCTTC.

The rearrangement links TRBV7-3 to TRBJ2-4; 9 bases map to TRBD2. V lost 2 bases, J lost 5 bases, and 10 bases stayed unmatched. The CDR3 has 17 residues. In germline, CDR1 is SGHTA, CDR2 FQGTGA. The CDR3 reads CASSLAPGGGAQNIQYF. For the CDR3, the DNA is TGTGCCAGCAGCTTAGCGCCCGGCGGGGGGGCCCAAAACATTCAGTACTTC.

This clonotype has at least ten counts. The rearrangement links TRBV7-9 to TRBJ2-7; D not certain. The CDR3 totals 11 residues. The germline CDR1 and CDR2 sequences are SEHNR and FQNEAQ (reference sequence). The V and J ends lost 4 bases and 4 bases respectively, with 5 bases between them. Here the CDR3 reads CASSSPYEQYF. CDR3 DNA: TGTGCCAGCAGCTCCCCTTACGAGCAGTACTTC.

This clonotype has just a few counts. The J gene is TRBJ1-1, the V gene TRBV27; D remains unclear. Germline assignment: CDR1 MNHEY and CDR2 SMNVEV (reference sequence). CDR3 length: 13 amino acids. Trimming left V 4 bases short and J 9 bases short, with 15 bases between. The CDR3 DNA follows: TGTGCCAGCAGTTCGCTCGCCCAGTCCCAAGCTTTCTTT. Amino acids: CASSSLAQSQAFF.

This clonotype occurred many times. V and J are TRBV18 and TRBJ1-1; D is perhaps TRBD1 (5 bases). The CDR3 sequence is 14 residues long. Trimming took 0 bases from V and 4 from J, leaving 9 bases between them. The germline V gene has CDR1 KGHSH and CDR2 LQKENI. The chain's CDR3 is CASSPPGGGTEAFF. The CDR3 nucleotides are TGTGCCAGCTCACCACCCGGGGGGGGCACTGAAGCTTTCTTT. Together with reference TRBV18 and TRBJ1-1, the CDR3 gives the full variable domain: NAGVMQNPRHLVRRRGQEARLRCSPMKGHSHVYWYRQLPEEGLKFMVYLQKENIIDESGMPKERFSAEFPKEGPSILRIQQVVRGDSAAYFCASSPPGGGTEAFFGQGTRLTVV.

This clonotype turned up a few times. The chain employs TRBV4-3 and TRBJ2-3; 7 bases are shared with TRBD2. The germline V gene has CDR1 LGHNA and CDR2 YSLEER. The CDR3 consists of 14 residues. The trim removed 2 bases at V and 1 base at J, leaving 0 bases unmatched. CDR3 bases: TGCGCCAGCAGCCAACTAGCGGGCACAGATACGCAGTATTTT. Translation: CASSQLAGTDTQYF.

The rearrangement uses TRBV20-1 and TRBJ1-1; 7 positions agree with TRBD1. Germline CDR1 is DFQATT and CDR2 is SNEGSKA (reference sequence). The CDR3 sequence is 14 residues long. V lost 4 bases, J lost 5 bases, and 10 bases stayed unmatched. CDR3 sequence reads: CSATNTGVETEAFF. In DNA, the CDR3 is TGCAGTGCTACCAATACAGGGGTGGAAACTGAAGCTTTCTTT.

The genes are TRBV7-2 and TRBJ2-7, with D possibly being TRBD1 (6 bases). The CDR3 runs 13 residues. V lost 2 bases to trimming and J lost 5 bases, with 10 bases between them. Germline V gives CDR1 SGHTA, CDR2 FQGNSA. CDR3 residues: CASSLIQGNEQYF. The CDR3 DNA reads TGTGCCAGCAGCTTAATACAGGGAAACGAGCAGTACTTC. Combining the CDR3 with reference TRBV7-2 and TRBJ2-7 gives the whole variable domain GAGVSQSPSNKVTEKGKDVELRCDPISGHTALYWYRQSLGQGLEFLIYFQGNSAPDKSGLPSDRFSAERTGGSVSTLTIQRTQQEDSAVYLCASSLIQGNEQYFGPGTRLTVT.